The present T cell receptor beta chain was sequenced within a study of post-analysis software for immune sequencing data. For this clonotype: What it binds is unknown.

Study-wide points: Samples sharing a preparation batch grouped tightly together when assessed by F measure. There were a handful of TRBV segments more frequent in patients than controls, and TRBV5-6, TRBV5-1 and TRBV20-1 were among them.

J was trimmed by 5 bases and V by 0 bases; bases with no gene match: 3. Germline CDR1 is DFQATT and CDR2 is SNEGSKA (reference sequence). This CDR3 spans 15 amino acids. Sequencing libraries made from TCR beta cDNA carried unique molecular identifiers. TCRdb ran MiXCR on the PCR reads and lists one entry per CDR3 protein. The sample carries some 890,000 distinct CDR3 sequences, roughly 50% recorded once. The genes are TRBV20-1 and TRBJ2-1; 11 bases fit TRBD1. The sequencing sample was made of blood. The clonotype was recovered from a girl aged 10 to 17 with multiple sclerosis. DNA of the CDR3: TGCAGTGCTAGAGACGGGACAGGGGGGGACAATGAGCAGTTCTTC. Its protein is CSARDGTGGDNEQFF.